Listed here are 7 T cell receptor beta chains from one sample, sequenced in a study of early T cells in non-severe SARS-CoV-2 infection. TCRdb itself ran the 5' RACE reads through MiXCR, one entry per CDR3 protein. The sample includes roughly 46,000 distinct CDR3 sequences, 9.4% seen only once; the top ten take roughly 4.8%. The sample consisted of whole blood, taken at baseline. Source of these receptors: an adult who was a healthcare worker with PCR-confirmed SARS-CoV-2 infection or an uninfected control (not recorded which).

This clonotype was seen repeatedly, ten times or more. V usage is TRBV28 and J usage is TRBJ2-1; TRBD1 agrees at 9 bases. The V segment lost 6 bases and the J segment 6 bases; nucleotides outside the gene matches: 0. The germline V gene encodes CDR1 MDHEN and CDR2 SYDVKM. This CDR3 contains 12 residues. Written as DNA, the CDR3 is TGTGCCAGCAGGACAGGGGGCAATGAGCAGTTCTTC. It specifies CASRTGGNEQFF.

The CDR3 DNA sequence: TGTGCCAGCAGCTTAGACCCGGGGTTACAGTACGAGCAGTACTTC. It yields the protein CASSLDPGLQYEQYF. The chain joins TRBV7-9 to TRBJ2-7, with D maybe TRBD2 (5 bases). Germline CDR1 reads SEHNR; CDR2 reads FQNEAQ (reference sequence). This CDR3 region has 15 residues. V gave up 1 base and J gave up 4 bases, with 14 bases separating them.

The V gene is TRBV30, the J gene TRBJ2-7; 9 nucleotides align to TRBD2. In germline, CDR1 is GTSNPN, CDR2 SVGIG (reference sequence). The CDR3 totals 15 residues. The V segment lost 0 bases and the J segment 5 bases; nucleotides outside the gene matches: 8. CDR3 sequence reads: CAWSVLGLAGNEQYF. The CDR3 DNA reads TGTGCCTGGAGTGTACTTGGGCTAGCGGGAAACGAGCAGTACTTC.

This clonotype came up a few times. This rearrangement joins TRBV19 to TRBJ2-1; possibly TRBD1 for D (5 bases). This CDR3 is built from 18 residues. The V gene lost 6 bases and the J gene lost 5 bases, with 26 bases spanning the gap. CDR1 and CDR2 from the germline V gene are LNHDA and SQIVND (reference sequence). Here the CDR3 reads CASRYPRDSLDSNNEQFF. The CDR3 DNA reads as TGTGCCAGTAGGTATCCTCGAGACAGCCTAGATTCCAACAATGAGCAGTTCTTC. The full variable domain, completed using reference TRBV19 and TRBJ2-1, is DGGITQSPKYLFRKEGQNVTLSCEQNLNHDAMYWYRQDPGQGLRLIYYSQIVNDFQKGDIAEGYSVSREKKESFPLTVTSAQKNPTAFYLCASRYPRDSLDSNNEQFFGPGTRLTVL.

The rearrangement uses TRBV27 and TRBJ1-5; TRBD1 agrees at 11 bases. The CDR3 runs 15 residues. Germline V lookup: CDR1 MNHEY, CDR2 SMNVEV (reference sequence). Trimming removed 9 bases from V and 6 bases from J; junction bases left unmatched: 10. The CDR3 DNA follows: TGTGCCAGTCGCCCCGGGACAGGGGGGACTCAGCCCCAGCATTTT. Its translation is CASRPGTGGTQPQHF.

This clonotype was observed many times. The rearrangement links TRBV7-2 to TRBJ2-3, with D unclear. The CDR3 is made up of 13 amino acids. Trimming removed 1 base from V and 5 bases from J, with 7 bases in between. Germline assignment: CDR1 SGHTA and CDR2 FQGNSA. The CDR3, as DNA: TGTGCCAGCAGCTTAGAAAACGAAGATACGCAGTATTTT. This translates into CASSLENEDTQYF.

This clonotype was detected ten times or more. The CDR3: CSVALGQETQYF. The CDR3 region has the DNA TGCAGCGTTGCGCTGGGGCAAGAGACCCAGTACTTC. The chain uses TRBV29-1 and TRBJ2-5; D gene ambiguous. This CDR3 comprises 12 residues. The germline CDR1 and CDR2 sequences are SQVTM and ANQGSEA. V lost 4 bases, J lost 2 bases, and 8 bases lay in between.